The source of this TCR beta chain is a study of OX40 agonist ivuxolimab in advanced cancers. The V gene's germline CDR1 is LGHNA and CDR2 YSLEER. V was pared by 5 bases and J by 3 bases, with 19 bases between. CDR3 length equals 16 residues. Exclusion applied to patients with autoimmune disease history or systemic immunosuppression. The assay was immunoSEQ multiplex PCR, and TCRdb's table has in-frame clones only and misses some. The table records 45,000 or so clones, 80% of them present only once. This chain uses TRBV4-3 with TRBJ1-2; the D is unclear. The clonotype was recovered from an adult with an advanced solid tumor such as melanoma, head and neck, liver or kidney cancer. The starting material was CD4+ or CD8+ T cells sorted from blood, obtained in a trial of the OX40 agonist ivuxolimab. The CDR3 is CASSASRTPLDYGYTF. In nucleotides, the CDR3 is TGCGCCAGCAGCGCTTCCCGGACCCCCCTCGACTATGGCTACACCTTC.